These 4 T cell receptor beta chains share one sample of origin, sequenced in a study of Graves' ophthalmopathy and Graves' hyperthyroidism. For repertoire sequencing, the TCR beta CDR3 regions were amplified from RNA transcripts. Amplification began with first-round RT-PCR using HTBI primers, then second-round multiplex PCR was performed. From the multiplex PCR reads, TCRdb called clonotypes with MiXCR, one entry per CDR3 protein. The data show about 480,000 distinct CDR3 sequences, 13% to 15% seen once. Sequenced material: blood. Receptor source: a woman aged 25 to 39 with Graves' ophthalmopathy.

This clonotype was observed many times. A much more abundant neighbour one base away suggests this may be a read error. J is TRBJ2-7 and V is TRBV30; D ambiguous. Per germline, CDR1 GTSNPN and CDR2 SVGIG (reference sequence). CDR3 size: 10 residues. Between the trimmed V and J ends, which lost 8 bases and 1 base, there was a span of 6 bases. For the CDR3, the DNA is TGTGCCATCGGGTCCTACGAGCAGTACTTC. It encodes CAIGSYEQYF.

This clonotype was seen at least ten times. The V gene is TRBV19, the J gene TRBJ1-4; 8 bases are shared with TRBD1. Looked up from germline, CDR1 is LNHDA and CDR2 is SQIVND (reference sequence). The CDR3 has 15 residues. The trim removed 4 bases at V and 8 bases at J, leaving 9 bases unmatched. CDR3 sequence: CASSTLQGEAEKLFF. CDR3 coding DNA: TGTGCCAGTAGTACCCTACAGGGGGAGGCGGAAAAACTGTTTTTT. Variable domain in full (rest from reference TRBV19 and TRBJ1-4): DGGITQSPKYLFRKEGQNVTLSCEQNLNHDAMYWYRQDPGQGLRLIYYSQIVNDFQKGDIAEGYSVSREKKESFPLTVTSAQKNPTAFYLCASSTLQGEAEKLFFGSGTQLSVL.

This clonotype showed up many times. The J gene is TRBJ1-5, the V gene TRBV19; 7 positions match TRBD1. This CDR3 spans 16 amino acids. Germline lookup yields CDR1 LNHDA and CDR2 SQIVND (reference sequence). Trimming at V came to 6 bases and at J to 1 base, leaving 9 bases not matched to a gene. The CDR3 sequence: CASSARTQGSNQPQHF. CDR3 DNA: TGTGCCAGTAGCGCTCGTACACAGGGGAGCAATCAGCCCCAGCATTTT.

This clonotype was seen ten or more times. The chain carries TRBV20-1 and TRBJ2-7, with TRBD1 identical over 11 bases. With 3 bases clipped from V and 7 bases from J, the junction kept 8 bases outside the gene matches. The CDR3 sequence is 14 residues long. Germline V gene data show CDR1 as DFQATT and CDR2 as SNEGSKA (reference sequence). Here the CDR3 reads CSASFRDRGYEQYF. The CDR3 DNA reads as TGCAGTGCTAGCTTCCGGGACAGGGGGTATGAGCAGTACTTC.